These 8 T cell receptor beta chains were all obtained from the same sample, sequenced in a study of cytomegalovirus exposure and HLA in healthy donors listed by TCRdb under 2017. Receptor libraries were prepared by the immunoSEQ multiplex PCR assay. For the multiplex PCR, a mixture combining 60 forward primers for TCR Vbeta segments and 13 reverse primers for TCR Jbeta segments was used. This is the immuneACCESS table as TCRdb keeps it, with only in-frame sequences that have V and J called. A part of the clones is gone; compared with another copy, unresolved V genes explain less than half, and the rest is unexplained. Present in this sample are 70,000 to 100,000 clones, under 70% of which were seen just once. The top ten constitute 6.9% of the sample. The sample taken for sequencing was PBMCs. These TCRs come from a woman aged 45-65 years in good health and CMV-seropositive.

The J gene is TRBJ2-2, the V gene TRBV6-6; tentative D call: TRBD1 (6 bases). The CDR3 length is 14 residues. V was pared by 4 bases and J by 4 bases, with 10 bases between. CDR1 is MNHNY and CDR2 is SVGAGI in the germline V gene (reference sequence). The CDR3 protein is CASSSQGSTGELFF. The CDR3 DNA sequence: TGTGCCAGCAGTTCTCAGGGGAGCACCGGGGAGCTGTTTTTT.

This chain joins TRBV4-2 and TRBJ2-2; 10 bases are shared with TRBD1. After removal of 3 bases from V and 14 bases from J, the junction contained 9 bases not matched to a gene. Germline V gives CDR1 LGHNA, CDR2 YNFKEQ. The CDR3 is 14 residues long. The CDR3 DNA reads TGTGCCAGCAGCCACTTATTCCGGGACAGGGGACTGTTTTTT. This encodes CASSHLFRDRGLFF.

This clone has only a few counts. V usage is TRBV9 and J usage is TRBJ1-2; the match to TRBD1 covers 9 bases. Germline CDR1 reads SGDLS; CDR2 reads YYNGEE. The CDR3 length is 15 residues. V shed 3 bases, J shed 8 bases, and the junction held 11 bases outside the gene matches. As DNA, the CDR3 is TGTGCCAGCAGCGCACCGGGACAGGGACCGGGAGGCTACACCTTC. Translated: CASSAPGQGPGGYTF.

The V and J genes are TRBV4-1 and TRBJ2-5; D is unresolved. The germline CDR1 and CDR2 sequences are MGHRA and YSYEKL. The CDR3 length is 14 residues. Deletions cut 2 bases from V and 1 base from J, with 8 bases between. This CDR3 reads CASSQFPGQETQYF. CDR3 nucleotide sequence: TGCGCCAGCAGCCAATTTCCAGGCCAAGAGACCCAGTACTTC.

The rearrangement links TRBV27 to TRBJ2-7, with D tentatively TRBD1 (5 bases). V was clipped by 5 bases and J by 5 bases, with 22 bases between them. Germline V gene sequence: CDR1 MNHEY, CDR2 SMNVEV (reference sequence). The CDR3 length is 16 residues. CDR3 sequence (DNA): TGTGCCAGCAGTACCTTTCGACAGATTAAAGTTCACGAGCAGTACTTC. Its translation: CASSTFRQIKVHEQYF.

The chain is built from TRBV5-6 and TRBJ1-2; D gene uncertain. Germline assignment: CDR1 SGHDT and CDR2 YYEEEE. The CDR3 length is 13 residues. Trimming removed 1 base from V and 2 bases from J, with 6 bases in between. This CDR3 reads CASSLPGNYGYTF. The CDR3 DNA reads TGTGCCAGCAGCTTGCCGGGGAACTATGGCTACACCTTC.

The rearrangement joins TRBV6-6 to TRBJ1-1; D not resolved. The CDR3 is 11 residues long. Germline CDR1 reads MNHNY; CDR2 reads SVGAGI (reference sequence). The germline V and J ends were trimmed by 8 bases and 5 bases, with 9 bases remaining between them. The CDR3 nucleotides are TGTGCCAGCGTCTCAGCGACTGAAGCTTTCTTT. This gives the protein CASVSATEAFF.

CDR3 residues: CASSVVREANGYTF. CDR3 sequence (DNA): TGTGCCAGCAGCGTAGTAAGGGAGGCCAATGGCTACACCTTC. The rearrangement links TRBV9 to TRBJ1-2; D unclear. The CDR3 totals 14 residues. Looked up from germline, CDR1 is SGDLS and CDR2 is YYNGEE. Trimming removed 0 bases at V and 6 bases at J, with 12 bases between. The whole variable domain, remainder taken from reference TRBV9 and TRBJ1-2, is DSGVTQTPKHLITATGQRVTLRCSPRSGDLSVYWYQQSLDQGLQFLIQYYNGEERAKGNILERFSAQQFPDLHSELNLSSLELGDSALYFCASSVVREANGYTFGSGTRLTVV.